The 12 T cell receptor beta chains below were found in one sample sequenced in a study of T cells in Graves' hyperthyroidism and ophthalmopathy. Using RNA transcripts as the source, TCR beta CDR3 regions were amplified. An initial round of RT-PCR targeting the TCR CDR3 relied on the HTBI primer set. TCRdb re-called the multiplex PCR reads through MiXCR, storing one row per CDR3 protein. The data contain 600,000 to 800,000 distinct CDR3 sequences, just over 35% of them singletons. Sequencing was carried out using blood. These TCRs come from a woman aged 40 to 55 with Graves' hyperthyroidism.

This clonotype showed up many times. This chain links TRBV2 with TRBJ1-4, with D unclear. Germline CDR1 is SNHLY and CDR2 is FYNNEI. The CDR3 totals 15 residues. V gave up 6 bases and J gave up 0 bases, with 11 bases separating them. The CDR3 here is CASSAQGSTNEKLFF. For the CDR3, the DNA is TGTGCCAGCAGCGCTCAAGGGTCAACTAATGAAAAACTGTTTTTT.

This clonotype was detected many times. The CDR3 DNA reads as TGCGCCAGCAGTGAGCGGATTTACGCACCAGGGTCCCGGGAGACCCAGTACTTC. Amino acids: CASSERIYAPGSRETQYF. The V call is TRBV10-2, the J call TRBJ2-5; tentatively, D is TRBD1 (5 bases). The germline V gene encodes CDR1 WSHSY and CDR2 SAAADI. This CDR3 contains 18 residues. Trimming took 2 bases from V and 5 from J, leaving 24 bases between them.

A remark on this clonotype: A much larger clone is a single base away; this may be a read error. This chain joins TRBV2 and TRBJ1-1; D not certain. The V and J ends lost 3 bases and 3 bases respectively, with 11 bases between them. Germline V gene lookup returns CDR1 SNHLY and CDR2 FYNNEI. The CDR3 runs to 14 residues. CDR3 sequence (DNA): TGTGCCAGCAGTGAGCTAGCGGCCGACACTGAAGCTTTCTTT. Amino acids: CASSELAADTEAFF.

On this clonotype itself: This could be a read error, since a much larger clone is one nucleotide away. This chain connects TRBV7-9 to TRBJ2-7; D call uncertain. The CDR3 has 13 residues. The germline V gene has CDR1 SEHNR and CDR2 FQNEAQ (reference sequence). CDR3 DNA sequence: TGTGCCAGCAGCCGAGGCCTTGGGAACGAGCGGTACTTC. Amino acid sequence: CASSRGLGNERYF.

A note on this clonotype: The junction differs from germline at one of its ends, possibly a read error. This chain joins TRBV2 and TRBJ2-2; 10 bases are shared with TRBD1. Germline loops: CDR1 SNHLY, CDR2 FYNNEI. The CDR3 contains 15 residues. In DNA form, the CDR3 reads TGTGCCAGCAGTGAAAGGACAGGGGGAATCGGGAAGCTGTTTTTT. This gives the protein CASSERTGGIGKLFF.

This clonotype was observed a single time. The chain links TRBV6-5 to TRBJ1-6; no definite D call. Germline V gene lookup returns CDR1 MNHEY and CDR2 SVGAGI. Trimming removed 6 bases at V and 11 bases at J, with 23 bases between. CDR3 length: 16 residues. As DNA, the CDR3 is TGTGCCAGCAGCCCTCTCATGCCTCCTGGAAGGCCACCCCTCCACTTT. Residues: CASSPLMPPGRPPLHF.

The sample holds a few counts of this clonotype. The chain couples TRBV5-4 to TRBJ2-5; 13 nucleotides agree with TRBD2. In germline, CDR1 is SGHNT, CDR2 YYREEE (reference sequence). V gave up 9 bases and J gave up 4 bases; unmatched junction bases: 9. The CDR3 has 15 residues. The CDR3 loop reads CATQLAGGPRETQYF. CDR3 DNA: TGTGCCACCCAACTAGCGGGAGGGCCTAGAGAGACCCAGTACTTC.

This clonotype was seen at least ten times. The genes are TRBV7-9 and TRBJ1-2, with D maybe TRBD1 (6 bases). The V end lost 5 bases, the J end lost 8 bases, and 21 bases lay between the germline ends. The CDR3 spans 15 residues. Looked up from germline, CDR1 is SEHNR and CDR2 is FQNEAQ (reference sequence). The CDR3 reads CASSVSVTGVKGYTF. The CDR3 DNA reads TGTGCCAGCAGCGTGAGTGTGACAGGAGTAAAAGGCTACACCTTC.

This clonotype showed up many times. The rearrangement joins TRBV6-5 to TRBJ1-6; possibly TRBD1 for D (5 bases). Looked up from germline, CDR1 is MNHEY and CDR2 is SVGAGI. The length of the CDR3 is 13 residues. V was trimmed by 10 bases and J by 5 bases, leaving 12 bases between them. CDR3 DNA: TGTGCCACCTACGGGACCAATAATTCACCCCTCCACTTT. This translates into CATYGTNNSPLHF.

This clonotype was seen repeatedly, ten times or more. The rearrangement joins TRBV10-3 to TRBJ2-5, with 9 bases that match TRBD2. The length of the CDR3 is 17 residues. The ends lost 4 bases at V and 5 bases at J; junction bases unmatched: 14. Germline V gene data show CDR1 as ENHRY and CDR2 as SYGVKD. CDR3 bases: TGTGCCATCAGTGTAGGGGGTACTAGCGGGCCGGCGGAGACCCAGTACTTC. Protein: CAISVGGTSGPAETQYF.

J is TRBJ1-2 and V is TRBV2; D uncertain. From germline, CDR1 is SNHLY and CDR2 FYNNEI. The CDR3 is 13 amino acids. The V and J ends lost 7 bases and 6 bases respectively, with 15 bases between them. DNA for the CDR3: TGTGCCAGCATTCGTGGGCAGAGCCATGGCTACACCTTC. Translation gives CASIRGQSHGYTF.

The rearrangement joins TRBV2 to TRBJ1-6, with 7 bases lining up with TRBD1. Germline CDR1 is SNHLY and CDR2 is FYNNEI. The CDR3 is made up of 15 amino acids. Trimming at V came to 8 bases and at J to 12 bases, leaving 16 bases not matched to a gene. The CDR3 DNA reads TGTGCCAGCCGAGCTACAGGGGCCCAAACGGGACCCCTCCACTTT. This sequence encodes CASRATGAQTGPLHF. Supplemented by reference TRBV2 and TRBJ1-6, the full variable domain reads EPEVTQTPSHQVTQMGQEVILRCVPISNHLYFYWYRQILGQKVEFLVSFYNNEISEKSEIFDDQFSVERPDGSNFTLKIRSTKLEDSAMYFCASRATGAQTGPLHFGNGTRLTVT.